The present entry profiles one TCR beta chain with its context. There is no known antigen for this receptor. Base-call qualities are not available, and no considerably larger clone is one nucleotide away. The library was made by 5' RACE. The data were produced on an Illumina HiSeq 2000. A universal primer binding site was added through template switching, and the final cDNA carried a unique molecular identifier so that TCR cDNA molecules could be counted accurately. Specific primers in the conserved constant-segment region were used to synthesize first-strand cDNA for TCR alpha and beta chains. To control for contamination, every cDNA library was double barcoded, receiving both a SMART-Mk sample barcode and Illumina barcodes. TruSeq adapter sequences and Illumina sample barcodes were added in two successive PCR steps. Sequencing of the TCR alpha and beta cDNA libraries was done on the Illumina HiSeq platform using custom primers. The published analysis was carried out like this. Unique molecular identifiers were extracted from raw reads with MiGEC, and CDR3 positions were determined with MiXCR. Recombination models were inferred per individual with the repgenHMM and IGoR tools using an EM algorithm. The analysis of shared clonotypes was done with the tcR package in R, with sharing normalized by the product of cloneset sizes. To study raw recombination free of thymic and clonal selection effects, out-of-frame nonproductive sequences were analyzed. The public reads were quality trimmed at Q25 with fastp and then assembled into clones with MiXCR by TCRdb, keeping productive beta chains. Each entry is one CDR3 protein sequence, shown with its most common DNA and genes. The V and J calls reflect TCRdb's pipeline rather than the authors' work. The sample records about 330,000 distinct CDR3 sequences, around 12% of which are singletons. Jointly, the top ten make up 7.2% of the sample.

This entry is derived from a study of identical twins (dated by TCRdb to 2016 to 2017). Some background on the complete study: The study deep-sequenced TCR alpha and beta repertoires from monozygotic twins, unrelated adults of various ages and cord blood to test whether fetal clonotypes persist. To rule out contamination, replicate twin experiments were performed at different times with different library preparation protocols.

Broad study findings and their caveats: Abundant cord blood beta clonotypes carried fewer insertions; young adult naive repertoires showed a weaker similar trend, while memory repertoires showed none. Compared with coincidental sharing between unrelated individuals, out-of-frame TCR alpha sequences shared between twins had an excess of sequences with low generation probability. Because the same donors could not be followed over many years, the conclusions depended on cross-sectional statistical analysis. In monozygotic twins, out-of-frame TCR alpha sharing was systematically underestimated by recombination models, although the models agreed with sharing between unrelated individuals. Excess twin sharing in beta out-of-frame sequences was weaker because fewer shared sequences lowered the signal-to-noise ratio. Zero-insertion analyses could be partly confounded by invariant T cells such as MAIT and iNKT, though diverse VJ usage argued against such confounding for most clonotypes.

Only healthy Caucasian donors were included. Three pairs of female monozygotic twins, all aged roughly 18 to 29 years, made up the twin cohort. Positive isolation kits from Invitrogen were used to isolate CD4+ and CD8+ T cell populations. V and J lose 7 bases and 0 bases, and a span of 10 bases separates them. From the cysteine through the phenylalanine, the CDR3 covers 14 amino acids. The DNA shown is the 42-base CDR3, in frame from base 1. CDR1 and CDR2 (SGHTA, FQGNSA) derive from the germline V gene. These data were also filed under a second study, of yellow fever vaccine responses in identical twins. The second study's paper adds: According to the authors, the vaccine-induced T cell response in identical twins seemed to be partly convergent and partly specific to each individual. In identical twins, the study followed T cell clones that responded to the vaccine with precision.

This TCR came from a woman in her late teens or twenties in good health. The chain employs TRBV7-2 and TRBJ2-1; the D gene cannot be named for sure. Sequenced input: CD8+ T cells sorted from blood. The DNA sequence reads TGTGCCAGCACCCTAACAGACTCCTACAATGAGCAGTTCTTC. It specifies CASTLTDSYNEQFF.